Listed below are T cell receptor beta chains from one sample, sequenced in a study of beta chain features in type 1 diabetes. The method was immunoSEQ multiplex PCR; TCRdb's version includes in-frame clones alone and lacks a portion of them. This sample has 330,000 or so clones; about 12% occur once, and the top ten carry 0.008% to 0.011%. Material: naive CD4+ T cells from blood. These receptors were obtained from a young woman with type 1 diabetes. CDR3s include the opening cysteine and the closing phenylalanine or tryptophan. Fields, in order: clone size, J gene, V gene, D gene, CDR3 DNA, CDR3 protein. D genes are given only for firm matches. Where a row states a size, it is once, few, many or the class of an expanded clone; other rows omit it.

. TRBJ2-6 TRBV19 . TGTGCCAGTACCGTGACAATCTCTGGGGCCAACGTCCTGACTTTC CASTVTISGANVLTF
. TRBJ2-3 TRBV19 . TGTGCCAGTAGGCGCGCGGGGACCACAGATACGCAGTATTTT CASRRAGTTDTQYF
. TRBJ2-3 TRBV7-9 . TGTGCCAGCAGACTAATGACGGGAACAGATACGCAGTATTTT CASRLMTGTDTQYF
. TRBJ1-1 TRBV5-4 TRBD1 TGTGCCAGCAGTCCGAGACAGGGAGTGAACACTGAAGCTTTCTTT CASSPRQGVNTEAFF
few TRBJ2-5 TRBV4-3 TRBD2 TGCGCCAGCAGCCAAGATAGACTAGCCGGAGAGACCCAGTACTTC CASSQDRLAGETQYF
few TRBJ2-4 TRBV2 . TGTGCCAGCAGTACGAAAGGGGAGGTTCAGTACTTC CASSTKGEVQYF
few TRBJ2-1 TRBV7-7 . TGTGCTAGCAGCACCTCCTCGGGAGTGACCTACAATGAGCAGTTCTTC CASSTSSGVTYNEQFF
. TRBJ2-1 TRBV7-9 . TGTGCCAGCACCATGGGCTATGAGCAGTTCTTC CASTMGYEQFF
few TRBJ2-7 TRBV6-6 TRBD2 TGTGCCAGCCAAGCGGGGCAGACCTACGAGCAGTACTTC CASQAGQTYEQYF
few TRBJ1-2 TRBV21-1 . TGTGCCAGCAGCTTACACAGGATCGACTATGGCTACACCTTC CASSLHRIDYGYTF
few TRBJ1-2 TRBV29-1 . TGCAGCGTTGGCCACATTGGCATTGTTGATTATGGCTACACCTTC CSVGHIGIVDYGYTF
. TRBJ2-7 TRBV29-1 . TGCAGCGTCGGGGAGGTGGTTTCCGAGCAGTACTTC CSVGEVVSEQYF
. TRBJ2-6 TRBV28 TRBD1 TGTGCCAGCACCTCCGGGACAGCGGCCAACGTCCTGACTTTC CASTSGTAANVLTF
few TRBJ2-6 TRBV19 TRBD2 TGTGCCGTCAGGGAGGGCTCTGGGGCCAACGTCCTGACTTTC CAVREGSGANVLTF
few TRBJ1-2 TRBV29-1 . TGCAGCGTTGACCGGTTTAACTATGGCTACACCTTC CSVDRFNYGYTF
few TRBJ2-3 TRBV10-3 . TGTGCCATCAGTGAGTCGACAGCAGATACGCAGTATTTT CAISESTADTQYF
few TRBJ1-5 TRBV30 . TGTGCCTGGGCTATGTATAGCAATCAGCCCCAGCATTTT CAWAMYSNQPQHF
few TRBJ1-2 TRBV5-8 TRBD1 TGTGCCAGCAGCATGATGGGACAGCAAATTTATGGCTACACCTTC CASSMMGQQIYGYTF
few TRBJ2-3 TRBV7-7 TRBD1 TGTGCCAGCAGCCGAACGGGACAGGGAGATACGCAGTATTTT CASSRTGQGDTQYF
. TRBJ2-5 TRBV25-1 TRBD1 TGTGCCAGCTCCAGACAGGGCCTAGAGACCCAGTACTTC CASSRQGLETQYF
. TRBJ2-3 TRBV4-1 . TGCGCCAGCAGCCAAGAAGGGCCTGTTGATGGCGGGAGCACAGATACGCAGTATTTT CASSQEGPVDGGSTDTQYF
. TRBJ1-1 TRBV27 . TGTGCCAGCTCCCCATCCGGGGTCGTGTCTGGTGAAGCTTTCTTT CASSPSGVVSGEAFF
. TRBJ2-7 TRBV28 TRBD2 TGTGCCAGCAGTGCGACGGGACTAGCGACCTACGAGCAGTACTTC CASSATGLATYEQYF
few TRBJ2-3 TRBV29-1 TRBD2 TGCAGCGTTGTCTGGACTAGCGGGCTCACAGATACGCAGTATTTT CSVVWTSGLTDTQYF
few TRBJ1-3 TRBV5-6 TRBD1 TGTGCCAGCAGCTCCCGGACAGGTGGAAACACCATATATTTT CASSSRTGGNTIYF
. TRBJ1-3 TRBV7-9 . TGTGCCAGCAGCCAACAGGCGCGGGGAAACACCATATATTTT CASSQQARGNTIYF
few TRBJ2-4 TRBV11-2 TRBD1 TGTGCCAGCAGCCCCGGGGGACAGGAGAACTTC CASSPGGQENF
few TRBJ1-2 TRBV7-2 . TGTGCCAGCAGCTCTGGGGGCGGGGGGATTGGGTATGGCTACACCTTC CASSSGGGGIGYGYTF
few TRBJ1-2 TRBV7-2 TRBD1 TGTGCCAGCAGACCTAGCGGTGACAGGGGAAACCATGGCTACACCTTC CASRPSGDRGNHGYTF